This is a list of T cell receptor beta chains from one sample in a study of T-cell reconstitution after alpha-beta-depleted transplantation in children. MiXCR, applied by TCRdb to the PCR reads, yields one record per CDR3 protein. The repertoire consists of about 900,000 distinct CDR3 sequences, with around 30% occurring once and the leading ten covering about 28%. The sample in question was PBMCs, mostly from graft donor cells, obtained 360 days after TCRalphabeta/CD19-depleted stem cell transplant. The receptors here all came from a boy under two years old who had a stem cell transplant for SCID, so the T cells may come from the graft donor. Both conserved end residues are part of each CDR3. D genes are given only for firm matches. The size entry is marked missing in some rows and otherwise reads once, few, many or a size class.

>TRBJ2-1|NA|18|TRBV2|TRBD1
TGTGCCAGCAGTCCTACCAATCCGGGACAGGGTACCGGCAATGAGCAGTTCTTC
CASSPTNPGQGTGNEQFF
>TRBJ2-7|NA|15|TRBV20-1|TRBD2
TGCAGTGCAGAACCGGGACTAGCTTTGATCTACGAGCAGTACTTC
CSAEPGLALIYEQYF
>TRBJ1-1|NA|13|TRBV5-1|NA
TGCGCCAGCAGCTTGAGCGGGAGGACTGAAGCTTTCTTT
CASSLSGRTEAFF
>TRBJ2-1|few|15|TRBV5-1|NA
TGCGCCAGCAGCTCCCGCAGGGTGGCCTACAATGAGCAGTTCTTC
CASSSRRVAYNEQFF
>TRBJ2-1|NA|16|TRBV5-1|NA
TGCGCCAGCAGCTTGGGTAGTACCAGCTCCTACAATGAGCAGTTCTTC
CASSLGSTSSYNEQFF
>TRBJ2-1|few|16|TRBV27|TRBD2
TGTGCCAGCAGTTTTGTGACTAGCGGGGGGGCGAATGAGCAGTTCTTC
CASSFVTSGGANEQFF
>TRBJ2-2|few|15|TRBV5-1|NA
TGCGCCAGCAAATTGGCGGGGACCGACACCGGGGAGCTGTTTTTT
CASKLAGTDTGELFF
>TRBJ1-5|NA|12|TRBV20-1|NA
TGCAGTGCTAGTCTCCGCAATCAGCCCCAGCATTTT
CSASLRNQPQHF
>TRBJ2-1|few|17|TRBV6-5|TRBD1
TGTGCCAGCAGTTATTGGGACAGCCAGAGCTCCTACAATGAGCAGTTCTTC
CASSYWDSQSSYNEQFF
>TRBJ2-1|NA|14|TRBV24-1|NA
TGTGCCACCAGTGATCCTCAGGGGAGGGATGAGCAGTTCTTC
CATSDPQGRDEQFF
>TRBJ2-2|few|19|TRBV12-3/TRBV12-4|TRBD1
TGTGCCAGCAGTTTAGGTCGGGACAGCCCTTACGCGAACACCGGGGAGCTGTTTTTT
CASSLGRDSPYANTGELFF
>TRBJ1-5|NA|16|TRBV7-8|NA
TGTGCCAGCAGCTTAGAGTGGGGCGCATGGAATCAGCCCCAGCATTTT
CASSLEWGAWNQPQHF
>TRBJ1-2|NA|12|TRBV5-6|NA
TGTGCCAGCAGCTTGAGTGTAGCGGGCTACACCTTC
CASSLSVAGYTF
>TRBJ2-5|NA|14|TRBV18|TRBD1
TGTGCCAGCTCACCCACAGGGGGCGGAAAGACCCAGTACTTC
CASSPTGGGKTQYF
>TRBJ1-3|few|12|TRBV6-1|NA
TGTGCCAGCTGGCCCTCTGGAAACACCATATATTTT
CASWPSGNTIYF
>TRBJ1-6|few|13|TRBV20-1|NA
TGCAGTGCTGACACTGACAAGGGGCCACCCCTCCACTTT
CSADTDKGPPLHF
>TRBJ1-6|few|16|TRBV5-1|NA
TGCGCCAGCAGCAAGCAGTGGAGCTCCTATAATTCACCCCTCCACTTT
CASSKQWSSYNSPLHF
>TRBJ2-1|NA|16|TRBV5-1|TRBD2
TGCGCCAGCAGCTTTATAGCGGGGGGGCTCCACAATGAGCAGTTCTTC
CASSFIAGGLHNEQFF
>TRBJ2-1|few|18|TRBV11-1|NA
TGTGCCAGCAGCACTACGGGGGCAGGGGGAGGATCACACAATGAGCAGTTCTTC
CASSTTGAGGGSHNEQFF
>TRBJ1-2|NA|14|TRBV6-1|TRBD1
TGTGCCAGCAGTCGGGACAGGGGAACCTATGGCTACACCTTC
CASSRDRGTYGYTF
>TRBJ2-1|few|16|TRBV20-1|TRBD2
TGCAGTGCTAGACGAGGAGCGGGGGGGCCCAACAATGAGCAGTTCTTC
CSARRGAGGPNNEQFF
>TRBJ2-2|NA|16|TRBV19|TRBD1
TGTGCCAGTAGTCTGACAGGGGGCCCCTTCACCGGGGAGCTGTTTTTT
CASSLTGGPFTGELFF
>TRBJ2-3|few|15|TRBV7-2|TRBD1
TGTGCCAGCAGCCCGACAGGGTCCCACACAGATACGCAGTATTTT
CASSPTGSHTDTQYF
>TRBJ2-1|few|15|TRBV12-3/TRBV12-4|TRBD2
TGTGCCAGCAGTCCCCGGGTAGCGGGGAGGAATGAGCAGTTCTTC
CASSPRVAGRNEQFF
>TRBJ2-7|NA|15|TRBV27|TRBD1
TGTGCCAGCAGTTCGACACCCGGACAGGCCTACGAGCAGTACTTC
CASSSTPGQAYEQYF
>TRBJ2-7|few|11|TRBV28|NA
TGTGCCAGCGGGCCAGGGTACGAGCAGTACTTC
CASGPGYEQYF
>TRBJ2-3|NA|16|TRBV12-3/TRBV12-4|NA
TGTGCCAGCAGTTTTTGGGGCGTATATTCCCCAGATACGCAGTATTTT
CASSFWGVYSPDTQYF
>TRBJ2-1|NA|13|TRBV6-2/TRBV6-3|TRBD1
TGTGCCACCAGGGGACAGGTTTACAATGAGCAGTTCTTC
CATRGQVYNEQFF
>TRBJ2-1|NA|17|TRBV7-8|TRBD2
TGTGCCAGCAGCTTAGGGGTTAGCGGGGGGGCCCGGGATGAGCAGTTCTTC
CASSLGVSGGARDEQFF
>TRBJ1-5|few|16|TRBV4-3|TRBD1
TGCGCCAGCAGCCAAGACCAGTACAGGGGGCGTCAGCCCCAGCATTTT
CASSQDQYRGRQPQHF
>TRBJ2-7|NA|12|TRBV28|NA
TGTGCCAGCCAACGGGGGACCTACGAGCAGTACTTC
CASQRGTYEQYF
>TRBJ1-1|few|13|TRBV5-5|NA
TGTGCCAGCCGATTCGGGAAACACACTGAAGCTTTCTTT
CASRFGKHTEAFF
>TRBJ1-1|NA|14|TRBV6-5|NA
TGTGCCAGCGTTACCGATTCTTCGAACACTGAAGCTTTCTTT
CASVTDSSNTEAFF
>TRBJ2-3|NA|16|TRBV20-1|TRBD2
TGCAGTGCTAGAGATCTGCGCGGGGGGGCCAAGGATACGCAGTATTTT
CSARDLRGGAKDTQYF
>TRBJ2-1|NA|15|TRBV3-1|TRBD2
TGTGCCAGCAGCCCTAGCGGGGGGGCCACGGATGAGCAGTTCTTC
CASSPSGGATDEQFF
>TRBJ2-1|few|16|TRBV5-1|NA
TGCGCCAGCAGCTTGCATAGCTTCAGCTCCTACAATGAGCAGTTCTTC
CASSLHSFSSYNEQFF
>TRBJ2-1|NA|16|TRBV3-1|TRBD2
TGTGCCAGCAGCCAAGAGGAGCGGGGGCCGTACAATGAGCAGTTCTTC
CASSQEERGPYNEQFF
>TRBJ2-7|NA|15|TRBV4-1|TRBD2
TGCGCCAGCAGTCAGACTAGCGGGGTCATCTACGAGCAGTACTTC
CASSQTSGVIYEQYF
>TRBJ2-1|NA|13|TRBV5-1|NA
TGCGCCAGCTGGGTGACTAGTGGCAATGAGCAGTTCTTC
CASWVTSGNEQFF
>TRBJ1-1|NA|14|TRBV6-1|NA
TGTGCCAGCAGCCCCTGGGGCCAGAACACTGAAGCTTTCTTT
CASSPWGQNTEAFF
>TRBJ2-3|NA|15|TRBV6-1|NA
TGTGCCAGCAGTGAACCAGGGTCGGGCACAGATACGCAGTATTTT
CASSEPGSGTDTQYF
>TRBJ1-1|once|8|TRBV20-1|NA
TGCAGTGCTAACGAAGCTTTCTTT
CSANEAFF